This TCR beta chain was recorded in a study of spatial heterogeneity in lung cancer. Study results and caveats: Mutation counts in tumors were tracked by counts of expanded intratumoral alpha and beta TCRs. Beta chains had an estimated 13% coverage of tumor T cells, and alpha chains had 7% to 8%.

Single TCR cDNA molecules each had their own unique molecular identifier. TCRdb re-derived calls from the 5' RACE reads in MiXCR, one entry per CDR3 protein. The sample lists around 26,000 distinct CDR3 sequences, over 7.5% occurring once. This clonotype has ten or more counts. What it binds is unknown. Germline values: CDR1 SEHNR, CDR2 FQNEAQ (reference sequence). The V end was cut by 4 bases, the J end by 8 bases, with 8 bases between. CDR3 length: 12 amino acids. The time point here: sample taken at primary tumor resection. The sequencing used lung tumor tissue, collected at surgery. J is TRBJ1-4 and V is TRBV7-9, with unresolved D. The source is a male donor with early-stage non-small cell lung cancer. Here the CDR3 reads CASSSTREKLFF. The CDR3 nucleotides are TGTGCCAGCAGCTCGACGCGGGAAAAACTGTTTTTT.